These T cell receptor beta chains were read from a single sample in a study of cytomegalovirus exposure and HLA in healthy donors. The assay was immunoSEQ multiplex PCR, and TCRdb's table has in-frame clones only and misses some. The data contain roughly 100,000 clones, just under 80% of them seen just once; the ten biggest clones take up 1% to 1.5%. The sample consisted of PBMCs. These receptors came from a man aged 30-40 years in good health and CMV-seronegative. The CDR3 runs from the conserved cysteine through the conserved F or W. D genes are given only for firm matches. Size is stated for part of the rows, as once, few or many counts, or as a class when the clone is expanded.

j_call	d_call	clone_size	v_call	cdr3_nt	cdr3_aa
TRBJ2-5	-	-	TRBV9	TGTGCCAGCAGCGCCTCCCCCGAAGAGACCCAGTACTTC	CASSASPEETQYF
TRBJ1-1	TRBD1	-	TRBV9	TGTGCCAGCAGCATACAGGGGATGAACACTGAAGCTTTCTTT	CASSIQGMNTEAFF
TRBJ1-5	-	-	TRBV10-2	TGCGCCAGCAGTGAGTCCTCGGGAACGGGCAATCAGCCCCAGCATTTT	CASSESSGTGNQPQHF
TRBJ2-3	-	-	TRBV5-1	TGCGCCAGCAGCTTGGGACGGGGTGGCACAGATACGCAGTATTTT	CASSLGRGGTDTQYF
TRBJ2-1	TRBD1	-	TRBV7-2	TGTGCCAGCAGAAGGGGGGACAGGGGTACGAATGAGCAGTTCTTC	CASRRGDRGTNEQFF
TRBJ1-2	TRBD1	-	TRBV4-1	TGCGCCAGCAGCCAACCGACAGGGGGCTCCTATGGCTACACCTTC	CASSQPTGGSYGYTF
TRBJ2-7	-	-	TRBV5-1	TGCGCCAGCAACGGAGGGGACGGCTACGAGCAGTACTTC	CASNGGDGYEQYF
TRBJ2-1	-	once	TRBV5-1	TGCGCCAGCAGCTTGATGGGGGCTGGGTACAATGAGCAGTTCTTC	CASSLMGAGYNEQFF
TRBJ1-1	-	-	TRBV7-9	TGTGCCAGCAGCTTAGGCCGAGCAAAGAGAGACATGAACACTGAAGCTTTCTTT	CASSLGRAKRDMNTEAFF
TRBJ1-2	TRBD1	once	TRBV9	TGTGCCAGCAGCGTAGTGGGGACAGGGCCTTTTAACTATGGCTACACCTTC	CASSVVGTGPFNYGYTF
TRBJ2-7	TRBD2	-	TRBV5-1	TGCGCCAGCAGCCCGACTAGCGGGAGCACCTACGAGCAGTACTTC	CASSPTSGSTYEQYF
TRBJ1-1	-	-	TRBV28	TGTGCCAGCAGCAGGACAGAGACTGAAGCTTTCTTT	CASSRTETEAFF
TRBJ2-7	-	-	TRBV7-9	TGTGCCAGCAGTTACAGCTCCTACGAGCAGTACTTC	CASSYSSYEQYF
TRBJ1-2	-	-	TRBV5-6	TGTGCCAGCAGCTTGGTAACAGCAGCTAACTATGGCTACACCTTC	CASSLVTAANYGYTF
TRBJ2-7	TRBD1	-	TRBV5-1	TGCGCCAGCAGACCAAGGACAGGGGATTTCGAGCAGTACTTC	CASRPRTGDFEQYF
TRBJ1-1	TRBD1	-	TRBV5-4	TGTGCCAGCAGCTGGCAGGGACAGGGGAGGACTGAAGCTTTCTTT	CASSWQGQGRTEAFF
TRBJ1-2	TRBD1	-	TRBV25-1	TGTGCCAGCAGTGGCGGGACAGGGGGCTTCTATGGCTACACCTTC	CASSGGTGGFYGYTF
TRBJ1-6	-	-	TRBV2	TGTGCCAGCAGGGGAGACGGTGGGCCACCCCTCCACTTT	CASRGDGGPPLHF
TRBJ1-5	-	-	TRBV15	TGTGCCACCAGCAGAGATAAAGGAGGGGTACAATTAAATCAGCCCCAGCATTTT	CATSRDKGGVQLNQPQHF
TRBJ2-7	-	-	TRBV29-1	TGCAGCGTGGCCCAAGCGCCCAACTACGAGCAGTACTTC	CSVAQAPNYEQYF
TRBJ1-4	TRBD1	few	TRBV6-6	TGTGCCAGCAGTCAACGGACAGGGGCAAATGAAAAACTGTTTTTT	CASSQRTGANEKLFF
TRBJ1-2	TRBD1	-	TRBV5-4	TGTGCCAGCAGCTTGCTGACAGGGGTTTTGGGTGGCTACACCTTC	CASSLLTGVLGGYTF